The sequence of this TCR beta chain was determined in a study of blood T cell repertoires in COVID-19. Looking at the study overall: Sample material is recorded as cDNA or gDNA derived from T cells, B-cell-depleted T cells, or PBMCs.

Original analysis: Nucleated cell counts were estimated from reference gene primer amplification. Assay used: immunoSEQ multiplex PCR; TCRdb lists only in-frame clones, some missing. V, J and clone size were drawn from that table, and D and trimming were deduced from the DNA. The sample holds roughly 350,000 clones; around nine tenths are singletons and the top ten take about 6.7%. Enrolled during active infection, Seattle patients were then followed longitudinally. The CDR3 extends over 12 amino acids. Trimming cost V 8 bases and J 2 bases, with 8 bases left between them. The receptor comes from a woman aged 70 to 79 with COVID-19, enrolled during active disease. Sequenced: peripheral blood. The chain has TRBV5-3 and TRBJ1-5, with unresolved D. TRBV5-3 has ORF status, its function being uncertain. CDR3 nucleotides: TGTGCCAGGGAGGTGGGCAATCAGCCCCAGCATTTT. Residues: CAREVGNQPQHF.